This record covers a single TCR beta chain. Its matching antigen is unknown. Per the germline V gene, CDR1 is MDHEN and CDR2 is SYDVKM. This CDR3 region has 13 residues. V was shortened by 2 bases and J by 6 bases, with 10 bases between the two germline ends. This sample is drawn from a study of cytomegalovirus exposure and HLA in healthy donors. Findings and caveats of the study: That first-cohort TCR clusters tended to co-occur in the approximately 110 validation repertoires was found in a later analysis.

The protocol was immunoSEQ multiplex PCR, while the TCRdb copy is restricted to in-frame clones and leaves out a portion. The repertoire has tens of thousands of clones, about 90% of them found once; the top ten carry 3.5% to 4%. Sequencing was performed on PBMCs. The J gene is TRBJ1-1, the V gene TRBV28; no definite D call. The source is a woman aged 18-29 years in good health and CMV-seropositive. CDR3 bases: TGTGCCAGCAGTTTAACGGGTGGGTCTGAAGCTTTCTTT. Its protein is CASSLTGGSEAFF.